This T cell receptor (beta chain) comes out of a study of identical twins. Findings and limits, study-wide: Those out-of-frame alpha sequences shared by twins showed an excess of low generation probability.

Each CDR3 protein gets one entry after TCRdb re-called the 5' RACE reads with MiXCR. The table has around 490,000 distinct CDR3 sequences, 15% seen once. Worth noting for this clonotype: Its specificity is not known.

CDR1 is SNHLY and CDR2 is FYNNEI in the germline V gene. V was clipped by 7 bases and J by 1 base, with 6 bases between them. The CDR3 length is 12 residues. In addition, the sample was reused for a study of yellow fever vaccine responses in identical twins. As that study records: Twins showed a vaccine T cell response that reportedly seemed partly convergent, partly personalized.

Sequenced material: CD4+ T cells sorted from blood. This sequence joins TRBV2 and TRBJ2-3, with D unclear. This TCR was sampled from a woman aged 18-29 years in good health. CDR3 loop: CASTRGTDTQYF. The CDR3 DNA sequence: TGTGCCAGCACCAGAGGCACAGATACGCAGTATTTT.